The 8 T cell receptor beta chains reported below all come from one sample, sequenced in a study of T cell responses to AZD1222 COVID-19 vaccine. Assay used: immunoSEQ multiplex PCR; TCRdb lists only in-frame clones, some missing. The sample yields roughly 150,000 clones, roughly 90% seen once. Sample: peripheral blood, taken 28 days after the second AZD1222 dose. The receptor source for this set is an adult who received the AZD1222 COVID-19 vaccine.

The CDR3 sequence: CASSDFAVHQETQYF. The CDR3 DNA is TGTGCCAGCAGTGACTTCGCCGTACACCAAGAGACCCAGTACTTC. The chain links TRBV25-1 to TRBJ2-5, with unresolved D. The CDR3 has 15 residues. V lost 3 bases to trimming and J lost 0 bases, with 11 bases between them. From germline, CDR1 is MGHDK and CDR2 SYGVNS.

The chain has TRBV28 and TRBJ1-4; D gene uncertain. The V and J ends lost 3 bases and 0 bases respectively, with 11 bases between them. CDR1 is MDHEN, CDR2 SYDVKM, per germline. This CDR3 region has 16 residues. CDR3 DNA sequence: TGTGCCAGCAGTTTCTCCGGCCTCACAACTAATGAAAAACTGTTTTTT. Its translation: CASSFSGLTTNEKLFF. The whole variable domain, remainder taken from reference TRBV28 and TRBJ1-4, is DVKVTQSSRYLVKRTGEKVFLECVQDMDHENMFWYRQDPGLGLRLIYFSYDVKMKEKGDIPEGYSVSREKKERFSLILESASTNQTSMYLCASSFSGLTTNEKLFFGSGTQLSVL.

The CDR3 nucleotides are TGTGCCAGCAGCCGCGACAGGGTGAATCAGCCCCAGCATTTT. This sequence encodes CASSRDRVNQPQHF. The rearrangement links TRBV6-5 to TRBJ1-5; 7 bases are shared with TRBD1. CDR1 and CDR2 from the germline V gene are MNHEY and SVGAGI. This CDR3 is 14 amino acids long. V shed 6 bases and J 4 bases; nucleotides not matched to a gene: 6.

This chain joins TRBV7-8 and TRBJ1-2, with 9 nucleotides matching TRBD1. Losses at the gene ends were 1 base for V and 4 bases for J; bases not matched to a gene: 4. Germline-derived CDR1 and CDR2 are SGHVS and FQNEAQ. The CDR3 extends over 15 amino acids. The CDR3, as DNA: TGTGCCAGCAGCTTAGTGGGGGGACAGGGCTATGGCTACACCTTC. Translation gives CASSLVGGQGYGYTF.

The chain is built from TRBV7-6 and TRBJ2-7; D call uncertain. CDR1 is SGHVS, CDR2 FNYEAQ, per germline. This CDR3 is 14 amino acids long. Deletions cut 8 bases from V and 4 bases from J, with 18 bases between. The CDR3 protein is CASAFDDRYYEQYF. Here the CDR3 DNA reads TGTGCCAGCGCGTTCGACGATAGGTATTACGAGCAGTACTTC.

With regard to this clone: One junction end disagrees with the germline gene, perhaps due to a read error. The V call is TRBV7-7, the J call TRBJ2-2, with D perhaps matching TRBD1 or TRBD2 (6 bases each). Germline V gene data show CDR1 as SSHAT and CDR2 as FNYEAQ (reference sequence). The CDR3 is 15 amino acids. The CDR3 protein is CASSLEVGGTGELFF. Here the CDR3 DNA reads TGTGCTAGCAGCTTAGAAGTAGGGGGGACCGGGGAGCTGTTTTTT. Complete variable domain (other parts from reference TRBV7-7 and TRBJ2-2): GAGVSQSPRYKVTKRGQDVTLRCDPISSHATLYWYQQALGQGPEFLTYFNYEAQPDKSGLPSDRFSAERPEGSISTLTIQRTEQRDSAMYRCASSLEVGGTGELFFGEGSRLTVL.

J is TRBJ1-2 and V is TRBV19, with D perhaps matching TRBD1 (6 bases). The CDR3 sequence is 16 residues long. Germline CDR1 LNHDA, CDR2 SQIVND (reference sequence). V was pared by 7 bases and J by 8 bases, with 26 bases between. The CDR3 loop reads CASTPSETGRGGGYTF. The CDR3 DNA reads TGTGCCAGTACCCCCTCTGAAACAGGGAGAGGGGGAGGCTACACCTTC.

This clone was found once. The gene calls are TRBV6-6 and TRBJ1-2; D gene unclear. The V gene lost 5 bases and the J gene lost 2 bases, with 12 bases spanning the gap. Germline lookup yields CDR1 MNHNY and CDR2 SVGAGI (reference sequence). This CDR3 region has 14 residues. For the CDR3, the DNA is TGTGCCAGCAGTCCGAGGGCCGGGAACTATGGCTACACCTTC. This sequence encodes CASSPRAGNYGYTF.